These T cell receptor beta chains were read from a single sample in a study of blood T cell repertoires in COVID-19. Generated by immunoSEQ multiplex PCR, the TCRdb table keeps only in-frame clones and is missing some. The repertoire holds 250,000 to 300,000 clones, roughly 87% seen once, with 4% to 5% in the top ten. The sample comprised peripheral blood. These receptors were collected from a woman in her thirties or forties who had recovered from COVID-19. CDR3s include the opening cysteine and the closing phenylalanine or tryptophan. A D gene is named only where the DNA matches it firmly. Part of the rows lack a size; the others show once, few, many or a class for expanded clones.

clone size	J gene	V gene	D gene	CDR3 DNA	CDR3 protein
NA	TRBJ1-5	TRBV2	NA	TGTGCCAGCGGCGGGGACGGTGGGAATCAGCCCCAGCATTTT	CASGGDGGNQPQHF
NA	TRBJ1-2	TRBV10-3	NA	TGTGCCATCAGTAGCGGGGGCGGTTATGGCTACACCTTC	CAISSGGGYGYTF
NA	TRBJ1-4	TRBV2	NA	TGTGCCAGCAGTTGGGGGCCTAGTGAAAAACTGTTTTTT	CASSWGPSEKLFF
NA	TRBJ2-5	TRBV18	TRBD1	TGTGCCAGCTCACCAGGTCCAGGGGGCGGAGAGACCCAGTACTTC	CASSPGPGGGETQYF
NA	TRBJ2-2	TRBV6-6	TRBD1	TGTGCCAGCAGTCCGACCCCGGGACAGGGAATGACCGGGGAGCTGTTTTTT	CASSPTPGQGMTGELFF
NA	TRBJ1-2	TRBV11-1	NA	TGTGCCAGCAGCTTTCAGGGAACCTATGGCTACACCTTC	CASSFQGTYGYTF
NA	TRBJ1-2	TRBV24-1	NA	TGTGCCACCAGTGACTTCTATGGCTACACCTTC	CATSDFYGYTF
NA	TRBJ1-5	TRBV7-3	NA	TGTGCCAGCAGCTTAACAACGCGGCCGGGGCAGCCCCAGCATTTT	CASSLTTRPGQPQHF
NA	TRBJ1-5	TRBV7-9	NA	TGTGCCAGCAGCTCGTTTGGCAATCAGCCCCAGCATTTT	CASSSFGNQPQHF
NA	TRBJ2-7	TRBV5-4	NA	TGTGCCAGCAGCCCCCCCGGAAGGCGGGGATCCTACGAGCAGTACTTC	CASSPPGRRGSYEQYF
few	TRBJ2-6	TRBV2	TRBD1	TGTGCCAGCAGTCAAGGACAGGGGGCTCCTGGGGCCAACGTCCTGACTTTC	CASSQGQGAPGANVLTF
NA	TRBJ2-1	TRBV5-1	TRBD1	TGCGCCAGCAGCTCTGGACAGGGCACCTACAATGAGCAGTTCTTC	CASSSGQGTYNEQFF
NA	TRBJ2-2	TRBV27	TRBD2	TGTGCCAGCAGTTTTGGGACTAGCAGGGGCGGGGAGCTGTTTTTT	CASSFGTSRGGELFF
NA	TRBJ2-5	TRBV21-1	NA	TGTGCCAGCAGCACCTCCGGGGGACCTGTTGGCCAGTACTTC	CASSTSGGPVGQYF
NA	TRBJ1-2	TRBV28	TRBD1	TGTGCCAGCAGTTACCCCGGGACAGGGTTCGATCACTATGGCTACACCTTC	CASSYPGTGFDHYGYTF
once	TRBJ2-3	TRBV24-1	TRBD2	TGTGCCTCCTCAGCGGGGTTCGTAGATACGCAGTATTTT	CASSAGFVDTQYF
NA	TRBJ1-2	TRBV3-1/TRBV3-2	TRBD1	TGTGCCAGCAGCCTGTCCGGGGACAGGGTAGATGGCTACACCTTC	CASSLSGDRVDGYTF
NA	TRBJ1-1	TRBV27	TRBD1	TGTGCCAGCCGGTATAACTTCGACAGGGCCAAAGCTTTCTTT	CASRYNFDRAKAFF
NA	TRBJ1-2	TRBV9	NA	TGTGCCAGCAGCCCCAGCGGGGGGGGTTTCGCTAACTATGGCTACACCTTC	CASSPSGGGFANYGYTF
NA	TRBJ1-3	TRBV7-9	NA	TGTGCCAGCAGCCCGAGCGACAGCGTTCCTGGAAACACCATATATTTT	CASSPSDSVPGNTIYF
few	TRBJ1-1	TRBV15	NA	TGTGCCACCAGCAGCAGGGCTGGGAACACTGAAGCTTTCTTT	CATSSRAGNTEAFF
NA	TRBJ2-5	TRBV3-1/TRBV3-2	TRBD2	TGTGCCAGCAGCTCCCAAGCGGGGGGGTACCAAGAGACCCAGTACTTC	CASSSQAGGYQETQYF
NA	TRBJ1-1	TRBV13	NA	TGTGCCAGCAGCTCGGGTCCGAACTTGAACACTGAAGCTTTCTTT	CASSSGPNLNTEAFF
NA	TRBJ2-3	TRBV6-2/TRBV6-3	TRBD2	TGTGCCAGCAGCGCCAGCGGGGGGCTCTCTGCGCAGTATTTT	CASSASGGLSAQYF
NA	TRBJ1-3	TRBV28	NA	TGTGCCAGCAGTTTATCGGGCCAGGGTGGAGGGAACACCATATATTTT	CASSLSGQGGGNTIYF
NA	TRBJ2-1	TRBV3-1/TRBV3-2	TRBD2	TGTGCCAGCAGCCCCCTAGCGGGAGGAGGGAATGAGCAGTTCTTC	CASSPLAGGGNEQFF
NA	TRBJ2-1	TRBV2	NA	TGTGCCAGCAGTGGAGTTCCCAAGAACAATGAGCAGTTCTTC	CASSGVPKNNEQFF
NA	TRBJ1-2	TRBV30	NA	TGTGCCTGGAGTGTACTTCAGGGTCACGGCTACACCTTC	CAWSVLQGHGYTF
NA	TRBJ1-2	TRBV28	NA	TGTGCCAGCGGACAGTCCTATGGCTACACCTTC	CASGQSYGYTF
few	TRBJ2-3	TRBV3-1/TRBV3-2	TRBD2	TGTGCCAGCAGCCCCCTCTCCGGGACTAGCGGTACAGATACGCAGTATTTT	CASSPLSGTSGTDTQYF
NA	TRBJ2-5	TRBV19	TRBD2	TGTGCCAGTGGGAGGGGACCCATGCCGGAGACCCAGTACTTC	CASGRGPMPETQYF
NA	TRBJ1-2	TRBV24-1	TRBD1	TGTGCCACCAGTGACCCCGACAGGGCGGAAGGATATGGCTACACCTTC	CATSDPDRAEGYGYTF
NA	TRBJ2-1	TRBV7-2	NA	TGTGCCAGCAGCAATCGGCTAGCCTACAATGAGCAGTTCTTC	CASSNRLAYNEQFF
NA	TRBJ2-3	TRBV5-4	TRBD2	TGTGCCAGCAGCTTGGGTGGAGCGGGGGGCCGCACAGATACGCAGTATTTT	CASSLGGAGGRTDTQYF
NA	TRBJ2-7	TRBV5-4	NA	TGTGCCAGCAGTACCCCCGCAGGGTCCCCCTACGAGCAGTACTTC	CASSTPAGSPYEQYF
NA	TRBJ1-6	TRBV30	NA	TGTGCCAGCCAACAACAGAGCTATAATTCACCCCTCCACTTT	CASQQQSYNSPLHF
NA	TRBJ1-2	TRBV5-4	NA	TGTGCCAGCAGCTTGTGGGGGGATGCTAACTATGGCTACACCTTC	CASSLWGDANYGYTF
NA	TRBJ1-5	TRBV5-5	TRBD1	TGTGCCAGCAGCTGGGGACAGGGGGCAAGGCAGCCCCAGCATTTT	CASSWGQGARQPQHF
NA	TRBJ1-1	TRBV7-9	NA	TGTGCCAGCAGGACGTCGGGACATGAAGCTTTCTTT	CASRTSGHEAFF
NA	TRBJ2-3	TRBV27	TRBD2	TGTGCCAGCAATCCCCTAAGCGGGAGGCTAACAGATACGCAGTATTTT	CASNPLSGRLTDTQYF
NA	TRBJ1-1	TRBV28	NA	TGTGCCAGCAGACCCGGGGGGAACGCTGAAGCTTTCTTT	CASRPGGNAEAFF
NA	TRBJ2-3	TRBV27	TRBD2	TGTGCCAGCAGTCGAACTAGCGGGAGGGGGCCAGATACGCAGTATTTT	CASSRTSGRGPDTQYF
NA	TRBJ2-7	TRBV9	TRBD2	TGTGCCAGCAGCCCCGGAGGCGGGGGGCCAGGTTACGAGCAGTACTTC	CASSPGGGGPGYEQYF
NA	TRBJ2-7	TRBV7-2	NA	TGTGCCAGCAGCTACTTTGGGCTCTACGAGCAGTACTTC	CASSYFGLYEQYF
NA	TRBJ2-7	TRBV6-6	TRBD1	TGTGCCAGCGGGGGACAGGCTGCCTACGAGCAGTACTTC	CASGGQAAYEQYF
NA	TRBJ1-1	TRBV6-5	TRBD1	TGTGCCAGCACTCCTGGTGGGGACAGACAAGCTTTCTTT	CASTPGGDRQAFF
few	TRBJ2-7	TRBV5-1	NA	TGCGCCAGCAGCTTGGACAGGTCCTACGAGCAGTACTTC	CASSLDRSYEQYF
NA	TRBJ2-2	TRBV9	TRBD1	TGTGCCAGCAGCGTCGCCCCGCCAGACAGGGGTGGGACCGGGGAGCTGTTTTTT	CASSVAPPDRGGTGELFF
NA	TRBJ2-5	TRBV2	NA	TGTGCCAGCAAGGATAACTCCGGGGGAGAGACCCAGTACTTC	CASKDNSGGETQYF
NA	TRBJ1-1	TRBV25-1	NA	TGTGCCAGCAGTGACGGGAAATTGGGAACGAACACTGAAGCTTTCTTT	CASSDGKLGTNTEAFF